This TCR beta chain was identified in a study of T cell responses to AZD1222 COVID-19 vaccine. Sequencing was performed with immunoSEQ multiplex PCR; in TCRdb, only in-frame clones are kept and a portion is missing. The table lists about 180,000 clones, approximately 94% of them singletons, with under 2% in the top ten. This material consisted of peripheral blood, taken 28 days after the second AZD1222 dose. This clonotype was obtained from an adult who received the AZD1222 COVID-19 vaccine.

CDR3 DNA: TGTGCCAGCAGTCGACTAGTTGGTGAGAATGAGCAGTTCTTC. This encodes CASSRLVGENEQFF. The rearrangement links TRBV2 to TRBJ2-1; D may be TRBD2 (6 bases). Trimming removed 5 bases from V and 7 bases from J, with 15 bases in between. Germline V gives CDR1 SNHLY, CDR2 FYNNEI. The CDR3 sequence is 14 residues long.